This TCR beta chain was observed in a study of CD8 T cells in Susac syndrome. The overall study: Intravenous immunoglobulin alone or corticosteroids were being given to patients with Susac syndrome at blood draw, unless they were therapy-naive.

Negative isolation yielded CD4+ and CD8+ T cells, and FACS enriched TEMRA cells. An amount of RNA that ranged from 0.5 to 1 ug was reverse transcribed with random hexamers. Multiplex PCR with immunoSEQ amplified the TCR beta CDR3 across 54 Vbeta and 13 Jbeta. TCRdb re-analysed the immunoSEQ multiplex PCR reads in MiXCR, keeping a single row per CDR3 protein. This sample has some 200,000 distinct CDR3 sequences; approximately 95% occur once, and the top ten carry around 0.16%. The CDR3 sequence is 14 residues long. CDR1 and CDR2 (germline): MNHEY, SMNVEV (reference sequence). V gave up 7 bases and J gave up 0 bases, with 10 bases separating them.

Specimen: CD8+ T cells from PBMCs. This chain connects TRBV27 to TRBJ1-5; D not certain. This receptor was obtained from a human donor with Susac syndrome. In DNA, the CDR3 is TGTGCCAGCACTCGATTCGCTAGCAATCAGCCCCAGCATTTT. As protein: CASTRFASNQPQHF.